This TCR beta chain was obtained from a study of blood T cells in healthy people across ages. V was clipped by 4 bases and J by 0 bases, with 19 bases between them. The germline CDR1 and CDR2 sequences are SGDLS and YYNGEE. The CDR3 totals 17 residues. This clonotype was observed a few times. Primed by a sample-barcoded 5' primer and a J-beta primer mix, a second PCR proceeded for roughly 6 to 12 cycles. Tags on each cDNA molecule came from a template-switch adaptor with 12 random nucleotides. Each CDR3 protein gets one entry after TCRdb re-called the 5' RACE reads with MiXCR. The sample records 750,000 to 950,000 distinct CDR3 sequences, more than 25% being singletons. The sample was also linked to a second study, of T cells of mothers and their children.

The chain couples TRBV9 to TRBJ1-2; a possible D gene is TRBD1 (5 bases). Specimen: blood. The sequence came from a boy younger than 18 in good health. CDR3 protein: CASSSRDEPSANYGYTF. In DNA, the CDR3 is TGTGCCAGCAGCTCCCGGGACGAGCCCTCCGCTAACTATGGCTACACCTTC.